One sample yielded the 28 T cell receptor beta chains listed below, sequenced in a study of cytomegalovirus exposure and HLA in healthy donors (dated by TCRdb to between 2016 and 2019). The library relied on the immunoSEQ multiplex PCR assay. In TCRdb, the immuneACCESS table is reduced to in-frame sequences with V and J assigned. These tables do not hold every clone; where another copy was compared, an unresolved V gene accounts for under half, and the others remain unexplained. The sample has hundreds of thousands of clones on record, roughly 88% of them singletons. Together, the top ten hold approximately 0.8% of the sample. Specimen: PBMCs. Receptor source: a young woman in good health and CMV-seronegative.

This clone was picked up a small number of times. V gene TRBV28 combines with J gene TRBJ1-5; TRBD1 aligns across 9 bases. V trimming: 5 bases; J trimming: 1 base; junction bases outside the gene matches: 6. The CDR3 has 16 amino acids. Germline loops: CDR1 MDHEN, CDR2 SYDVKM. The CDR3 region is CASSRGTGISNQPQHF. CDR3 coding DNA: TGTGCCAGCAGTCGAGGGACAGGGATAAGCAATCAGCCCCAGCATTTT. Full variable domain (outside the CDR3, taken from reference TRBV28 and TRBJ1-5): DVKVTQSSRYLVKRTGEKVFLECVQDMDHENMFWYRQDPGLGLRLIYFSYDVKMKEKGDIPEGYSVSREKKERFSLILESASTNQTSMYLCASSRGTGISNQPQHFGDGTRLSIL.

The V call is TRBV9, the J call TRBJ2-7; weak D call: TRBD2 (6 bases). Germline V CDR1 and CDR2: SGDLS, YYNGEE. V lost 3 bases and J 3 bases, leaving 19 bases between the germline ends. CDR3 length equals 16 residues. The CDR3 nucleotides are TGTGCCAGCAGCGCGCCTCGGGACTCGCATATCTACGAGCAGTACTTC. Residues: CASSAPRDSHIYEQYF.

The J gene is TRBJ1-2, the V gene TRBV30, with 7 positions matching TRBD1. With V trimmed by 2 bases and J by 8 bases, 5 bases remained unmatched. CDR1 and CDR2 from the germline V gene are GTSNPN and SVGIG (reference sequence). This CDR3 has 12 amino acids. The CDR3 DNA sequence: TGTGCCTGGAGTCCTACAGGGGACGGCTACACCTTC. Its protein product is CAWSPTGDGYTF.

V and J are TRBV28 and TRBJ1-2, with a weak D call TRBD1 (5 bases). Trimming took 3 bases from V and 4 from J, leaving 9 bases between them. The CDR3 is made up of 13 amino acids. The V gene's germline CDR1 is MDHEN and CDR2 SYDVKM. As DNA, the CDR3 is TGTGCCAGCAGTTTTGACAGAGCCTATGGCTACACCTTC. Amino acids: CASSFDRAYGYTF.

The sample holds a few counts of this clone. The gene calls are TRBV19 and TRBJ2-1; 10 bases are shared with TRBD1. CDR1 is LNHDA and CDR2 is SQIVND in the germline V gene (reference sequence). The CDR3 totals 13 residues. Trimming removed 9 bases from V and 8 bases from J; junction bases left unmatched: 7. Written as DNA, the CDR3 is TGTGCCAGCCAGACAGGGGGCTATGATGAGCAGTTCTTC. The encoded protein is CASQTGGYDEQFF.

This chain uses TRBV27 with TRBJ2-2; D is uncertain. Trimming stripped 2 bases from V and 5 bases from J, with 9 bases between. The germline V gene has CDR1 MNHEY and CDR2 SMNVEV (reference sequence). The CDR3 has 14 residues. Here the CDR3 DNA reads TGTGCCAGCAGTTTAGGCCAGCGTACCGGGGAGCTGTTTTTT. Amino acid sequence: CASSLGQRTGELFF.

The chain joins TRBV7-9 to TRBJ1-5, with D hard to call. CDR3 length: 15 amino acids. Germline V gene lookup returns CDR1 SEHNR and CDR2 FQNEAQ (reference sequence). V was pared by 0 bases and J by 0 bases, with 6 bases between. The DNA of the CDR3 is TGTGCCAGCAGCTTAGCTACTAGTAGCAATCAGCCCCAGCATTTT. Translating it yields CASSLATSSNQPQHF.

The rearrangement joins TRBV4-2 to TRBJ1-5; 7 bases align to TRBD1. The CDR3 contains 17 residues. V was pared by 0 bases and J by 2 bases, with 7 bases of the junction left unmatched. In germline, CDR1 is LGHNA, CDR2 YNFKEQ. The CDR3 bases are TGTGCCAGCAGCCAAGAAACTGACAGGGTTGGCAATCAGCCCCAGCATTTT. Its protein product is CASSQETDRVGNQPQHF.

About this clone itself: Other DNA sequences in the sample encode the same CDR3. The chain uses TRBV28 and TRBJ2-1, with 11 bases identical to TRBD2. J gave up 4 bases and V 2 bases, and 1 base lay outside the gene matches. This CDR3 region has 15 residues. Germline-derived CDR1 and CDR2 are MDHEN and SYDVKM. Here the CDR3 DNA reads TGTGCCAGCAGTTTAGGACTAGCGGGTTACAATGAGCAGTTCTTC. Residues: CASSLGLAGYNEQFF.

The rearrangement links TRBV27 to TRBJ2-1; 7 nucleotides align to TRBD1. The CDR3 is made up of 14 amino acids. Germline lookup yields CDR1 MNHEY and CDR2 SMNVEV (reference sequence). With V trimmed by 4 bases and J by 5 bases, 5 bases remained unmatched. The CDR3: CASSSRQGNNEQFF. The CDR3 nucleotides are TGTGCCAGCAGTTCACGACAGGGAAACAATGAGCAGTTCTTC.

The V and J genes are TRBV7-9 and TRBJ1-1, with 7 bases identical to TRBD1. This CDR3 is 13 amino acids long. V lost 4 bases and J lost 5; bases outside the gene matches: 4. From germline, CDR1 is SEHNR and CDR2 FQNEAQ (reference sequence). The CDR3 region is CASSSDRDTEAFF. The CDR3 DNA follows: TGTGCCAGCAGCTCAGACAGGGATACTGAAGCTTTCTTT.

J is TRBJ2-1 and V is TRBV9; tentatively, D is TRBD2 (6 bases). Trimming removed 4 bases at V and 10 bases at J, with 18 bases between. Per germline, CDR1 SGDLS and CDR2 YYNGEE. The CDR3 is made up of 14 amino acids. For the CDR3, the DNA is TGTGCCAGCAGCACCCGGCCTGGGACTTGGGAGCAGTTCTTC. This translates into CASSTRPGTWEQFF.

This clone has a single count. The chain is built from TRBV6-4 and TRBJ2-1, with D perhaps TRBD1 (6 bases). V lost 0 bases, J lost 6 bases, and 9 bases lay in between. CDR1 and CDR2 from the germline V gene are MRHNA and SNTAGT. The CDR3 extends over 14 amino acids. CDR3: CASSDSAGANEQFF. The CDR3 nucleotides read TGTGCCAGCAGTGACTCTGCAGGGGCCAATGAGCAGTTCTTC.

This chain joins TRBV29-1 and TRBJ2-1; 9 bases agree with TRBD2. Germline CDR1 and CDR2: SQVTM and ANQGSEA. The V and J ends lost 6 bases and 8 bases, in that order; junction bases with no gene match: 5. The CDR3 consists of 12 residues. CDR3 loop: CSVKGLAYEQFF. Written as DNA, the CDR3 is TGCAGCGTGAAGGGACTAGCCTATGAGCAGTTCTTC.

The rearrangement links TRBV28 to TRBJ1-1; D is perhaps TRBD1 (5 bases). The CDR3 contains 13 residues. CDR1 MDHEN and CDR2 SYDVKM come from the germline V gene. The V and J ends lost 2 bases and 6 bases respectively, with 10 bases between them. CDR3 in amino acids: CASSLTAGPEAFF. In nucleotides, the CDR3 is TGTGCCAGCAGTTTAACCGCAGGGCCTGAAGCTTTCTTT.

The V gene is TRBV6-1, the J gene TRBJ1-5; D is unclear. V dropped 6 bases and J dropped 2 bases, with 11 bases sitting between them. Germline values: CDR1 MNHNS, CDR2 SASEGT. The CDR3 covers 14 residues. The CDR3, as DNA: TGTGCCAGCAGCCCCACCGGGGGCAATCAGCCCCAGCATTTT. Translating gives CASSPTGGNQPQHF.

This clone was counted a few times. The chain couples TRBV10-2 to TRBJ1-5; TRBD1 agrees at 9 bases. Looked up from germline, CDR1 is WSHSY and CDR2 is SAAADI. Trimming took 6 bases from V and 7 from J; bases not matched to a gene: 10. CDR3 size: 15 residues. The CDR3 region is CASRIDGTGYQPQHF. In nucleotides, the CDR3 is TGCGCCAGCAGGATTGATGGGACAGGGTACCAGCCCCAGCATTTT.

The CDR3 reads CASSQGPLDSHLEQFF. The CDR3 DNA reads as TGTGCCAGCAGCCAAGGCCCCTTGGACTCACACCTAGAGCAGTTCTTC. V is TRBV7-2 and J is TRBJ2-1, with a possible D match to TRBD2 (5 bases). V shed 5 bases and J shed 10 bases, with 24 bases lying between them. Germline CDR1 is SGHTA and CDR2 is FQGNSA. The CDR3 spans 16 residues.

The chain recombines TRBV5-1 with TRBJ2-6; TRBD1 might be the D (5 bases). From germline, CDR1 is SGHRS and CDR2 YFSETQ. This CDR3 spans 17 amino acids. The V gene lost 4 bases and the J gene lost 0 bases, with 14 bases spanning the gap. The CDR3 protein is CASSHGRGNSGANVLTF. The CDR3 nucleotides are TGCGCCAGCAGCCATGGAAGGGGCAACTCTGGGGCCAACGTCCTGACTTTC.

The chain couples TRBV5-1 to TRBJ2-5, with 9 bases aligning to TRBD2. The CDR3 is made up of 16 amino acids. CDR1 and CDR2 from the germline V gene are SGHRS and YFSETQ. The trim removed 0 bases at V and 4 bases at J, leaving 7 bases unmatched. The DNA for the CDR3 is TGCGCCAGCAGCTTGGATGGTCGCGGGAGGGGAGAGACCCAGTACTTC. It is translated as CASSLDGRGRGETQYF.

The chain links TRBV7-9 to TRBJ2-3; TRBD1 aligns across 8 bases. The germline V gene has CDR1 SEHNR and CDR2 FQNEAQ (reference sequence). This CDR3 spans 18 amino acids. With 5 bases clipped from V and 6 bases from J, the junction kept 19 bases outside the gene matches. DNA of the CDR3: TGTGCCAGCAGCATCGGACAGGGTGGAGGCCTTGTGGTGGATACGCAGTATTTT. This gives the protein CASSIGQGGGLVVDTQYF.

V and J are TRBV5-4 and TRBJ2-7, with D perhaps matching TRBD1 (5 bases). This CDR3 spans 15 amino acids. In germline, CDR1 is SGHNT, CDR2 YYREEE (reference sequence). Trimming pared 4 bases from V and 1 base from J, leaving 15 bases between. The CDR3 loop reads CASSPVAGFSYEQYF. The CDR3 nucleotides are TGTGCCAGCAGCCCGGTGGCAGGGTTTTCCTACGAGCAGTACTTC.

V usage is TRBV18 and J usage is TRBJ1-2; D possibly corresponds to TRBD1 (5 bases). The CDR3 runs 14 residues. Per the germline V gene, CDR1 is KGHSH and CDR2 is LQKENI. Trimming took 3 bases from V and 8 from J, leaving 16 bases between them. The CDR3, as DNA: TGTGCCAGCTCACCCTCGGGACTCTTGACCGGCTACACCTTC. It yields the protein CASSPSGLLTGYTF.

The chain carries TRBV9 and TRBJ2-7, with D unclear. Trimming removed 0 bases at V and 0 bases at J, with 19 bases between. The CDR3 totals 18 residues. CDR1 SGDLS and CDR2 YYNGEE come from the germline V gene. The CDR3 bases are TGTGCCAGCAGCGTAGGTGGAGCACACCTAACCTCCTCCTACGAGCAGTACTTC. Translation: CASSVGGAHLTSSYEQYF.

The chain combines TRBV9 with TRBJ2-2, with 8 positions matching TRBD1. This CDR3 has 15 amino acids. The germline CDR1 and CDR2 sequences are SGDLS and YYNGEE. Losses at the gene ends were 4 bases for V and 1 base for J; bases not matched to a gene: 3. CDR3 sequence (DNA): TGTGCCAGCAGCCGCGGGACAGGGAACACCGGGGAGCTGTTTTTT. Protein sequence: CASSRGTGNTGELFF.

The V gene is TRBV28, the J gene TRBJ1-5, with 7 nucleotides matching TRBD1. J gave up 2 bases and V 8 bases, and 6 bases lay outside the gene matches. The germline V gene has CDR1 MDHEN and CDR2 SYDVKM. This CDR3 is 14 amino acids long. The CDR3 sequence is CASRQGGGNQPQHF. The CDR3 DNA follows: TGTGCCAGCCGACAGGGAGGTGGCAATCAGCCCCAGCATTTT.

The chain links TRBV5-1 to TRBJ2-2, with D possibly matching TRBD2 (6 bases). CDR1 and CDR2 from the germline V gene are SGHRS and YFSETQ. CDR3 length: 15 residues. Trimming took 3 bases from V and 2 from J, leaving 11 bases between them. This chain's CDR3 is CASSSLGGNTGELFF. In DNA, the CDR3 is TGCGCCAGCAGCTCCTTGGGGGGTAACACCGGGGAGCTGTTTTTT.

The J gene is TRBJ2-3, the V gene TRBV6-1; 9 nucleotides line up with TRBD1. This CDR3 is built from 15 residues. Germline CDR1 and CDR2: MNHNS and SASEGT. The V gene end was trimmed by 5 bases and the J gene end by 2 bases; junction bases not matched to a gene: 5. The CDR3 region has the DNA TGTGCCAGCAGTCACCGGGACAGGGACACAGATACGCAGTATTTT. The encoded protein is CASSHRDRDTDTQYF.